This TCR beta chain appears in the sequencing data of a study of control samples from healthy donors and cancer patients. The table came from immunoSEQ multiplex PCR; TCRdb's copy has only in-frame clones and leaves some out. This table holds roughly 130,000 clones, 93% found once. The V end lost 5 bases, the J end lost 3 bases, and 13 bases lay between the germline ends. The CDR3 has 14 amino acids. From germline, CDR1 is MGHDK and CDR2 SYGVNS. The sequence derives from a man aged 50-59 years with head and neck cancer. This rearrangement joins TRBV25-1 to TRBJ1-1; D gene ambiguous. Sequencing was carried out using PBMCs. The DNA of the CDR3 is TGTGCCAGCAGTCCACTCGGAGGGTACACTGAAGCTTTCTTT. It is translated as CASSPLGGYTEAFF.